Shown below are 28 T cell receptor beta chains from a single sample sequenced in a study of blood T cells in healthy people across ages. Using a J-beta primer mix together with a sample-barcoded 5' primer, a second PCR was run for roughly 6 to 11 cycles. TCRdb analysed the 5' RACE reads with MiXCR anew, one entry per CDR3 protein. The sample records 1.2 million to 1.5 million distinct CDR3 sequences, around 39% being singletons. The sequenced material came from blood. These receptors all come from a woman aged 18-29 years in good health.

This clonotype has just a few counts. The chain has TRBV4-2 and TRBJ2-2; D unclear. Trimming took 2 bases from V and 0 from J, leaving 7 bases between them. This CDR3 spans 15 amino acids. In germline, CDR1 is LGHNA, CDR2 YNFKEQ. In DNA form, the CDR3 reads TGTGCCAGCAGCCAAACCCTCCCGAACACCGGGGAGCTGTTTTTT. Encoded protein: CASSQTLPNTGELFF.

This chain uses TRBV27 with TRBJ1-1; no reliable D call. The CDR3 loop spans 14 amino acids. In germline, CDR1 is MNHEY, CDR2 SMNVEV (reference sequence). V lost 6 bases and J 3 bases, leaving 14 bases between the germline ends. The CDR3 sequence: CASSYKGRDTEAFF. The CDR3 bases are TGTGCCAGCAGCTATAAAGGAAGGGACACTGAAGCTTTCTTT.

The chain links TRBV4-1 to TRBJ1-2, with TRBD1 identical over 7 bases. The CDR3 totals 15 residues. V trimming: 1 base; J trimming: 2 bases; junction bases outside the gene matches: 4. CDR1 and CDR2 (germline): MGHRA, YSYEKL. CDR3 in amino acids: CASSQVLGQNYGYTF. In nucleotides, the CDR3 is TGCGCCAGCAGCCAAGTCCTGGGACAGAACTATGGCTACACCTTC.

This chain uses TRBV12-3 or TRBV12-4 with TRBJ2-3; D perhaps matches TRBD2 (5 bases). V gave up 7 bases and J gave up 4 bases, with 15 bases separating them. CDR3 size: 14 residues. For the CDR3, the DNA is TGTGCCAGCAATGCAGGTCTTAGCGCAGATACGCAGTATTTT. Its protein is CASNAGLSADTQYF.

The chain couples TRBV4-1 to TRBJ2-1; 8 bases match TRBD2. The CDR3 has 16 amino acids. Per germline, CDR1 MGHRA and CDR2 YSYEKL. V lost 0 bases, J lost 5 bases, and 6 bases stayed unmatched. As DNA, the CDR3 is TGCGCCAGCAGCCAAGATATCCAGCGGGGGAACAATGAGCAGTTCTTC. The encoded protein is CASSQDIQRGNNEQFF.

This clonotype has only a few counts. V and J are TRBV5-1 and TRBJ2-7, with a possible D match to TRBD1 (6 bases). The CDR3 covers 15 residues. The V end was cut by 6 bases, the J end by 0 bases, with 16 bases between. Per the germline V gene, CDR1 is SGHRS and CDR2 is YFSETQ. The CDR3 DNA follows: TGCGCCAGCACAATAGGGGGAACAGACTCCTACGAGCAGTACTTC. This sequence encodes CASTIGGTDSYEQYF.

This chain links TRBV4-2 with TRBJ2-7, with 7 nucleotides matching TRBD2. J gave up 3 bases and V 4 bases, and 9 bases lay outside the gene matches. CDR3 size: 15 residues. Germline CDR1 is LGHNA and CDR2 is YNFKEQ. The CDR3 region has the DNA TGTGCCAGCAGCCTAGTCGGGAGCGGGAACTACGAGCAGTACTTC. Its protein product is CASSLVGSGNYEQYF.

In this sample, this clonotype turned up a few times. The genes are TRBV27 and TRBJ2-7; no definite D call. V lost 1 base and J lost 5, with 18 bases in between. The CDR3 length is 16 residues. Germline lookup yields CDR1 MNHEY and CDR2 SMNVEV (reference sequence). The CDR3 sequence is CASSLLAGLGVDEQYF. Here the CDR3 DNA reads TGTGCCAGCAGTTTATTGGCCGGGCTTGGGGTAGACGAGCAGTACTTC.

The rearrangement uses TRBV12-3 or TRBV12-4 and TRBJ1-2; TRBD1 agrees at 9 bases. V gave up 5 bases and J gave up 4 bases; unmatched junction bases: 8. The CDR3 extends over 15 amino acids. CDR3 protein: CASSPSKTGGYGYTF. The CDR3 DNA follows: TGTGCCAGCAGTCCCTCAAAGACAGGGGGCTATGGCTACACCTTC.

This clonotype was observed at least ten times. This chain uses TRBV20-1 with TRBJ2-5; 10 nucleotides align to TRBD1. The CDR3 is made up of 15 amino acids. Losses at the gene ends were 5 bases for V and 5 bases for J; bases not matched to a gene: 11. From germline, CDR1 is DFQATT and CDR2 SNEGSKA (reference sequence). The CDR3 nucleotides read TGCAGTGCTCCACGATGGGACAGGGGATGGGAGACCCAGTACTTC. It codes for CSAPRWDRGWETQYF.

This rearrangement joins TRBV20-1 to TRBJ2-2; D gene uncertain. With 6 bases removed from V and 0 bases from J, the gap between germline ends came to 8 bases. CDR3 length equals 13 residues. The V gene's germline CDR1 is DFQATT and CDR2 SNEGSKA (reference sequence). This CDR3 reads CSAPVANTGELFF. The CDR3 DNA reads TGCAGTGCCCCTGTGGCGAACACCGGGGAGCTGTTTTTT.

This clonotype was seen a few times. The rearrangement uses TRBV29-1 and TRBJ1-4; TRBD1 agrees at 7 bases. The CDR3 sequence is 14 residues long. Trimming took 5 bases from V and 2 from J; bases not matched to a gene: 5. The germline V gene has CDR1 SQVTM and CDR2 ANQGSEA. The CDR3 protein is CSVPQGSTNEKLFF. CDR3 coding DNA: TGCAGCGTTCCACAGGGGTCGACTAATGAAAAACTGTTTTTT.

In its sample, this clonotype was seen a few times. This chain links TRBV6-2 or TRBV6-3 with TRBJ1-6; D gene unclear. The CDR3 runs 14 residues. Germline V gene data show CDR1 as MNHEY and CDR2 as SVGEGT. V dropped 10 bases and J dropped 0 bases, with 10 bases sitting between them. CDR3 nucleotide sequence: TGTGCCATCAAAAGCAGCTCCTATAATTCACCCCTCCACTTT. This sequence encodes CAIKSSSYNSPLHF.

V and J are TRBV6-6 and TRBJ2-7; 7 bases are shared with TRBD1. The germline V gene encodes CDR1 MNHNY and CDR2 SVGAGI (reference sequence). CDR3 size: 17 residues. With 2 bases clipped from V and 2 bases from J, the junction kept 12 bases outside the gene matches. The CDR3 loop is CASSYTPGQRVTYEQYF. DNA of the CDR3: TGTGCCAGCAGTTACACCCCGGGACAGAGAGTAACCTACGAGCAGTACTTC.

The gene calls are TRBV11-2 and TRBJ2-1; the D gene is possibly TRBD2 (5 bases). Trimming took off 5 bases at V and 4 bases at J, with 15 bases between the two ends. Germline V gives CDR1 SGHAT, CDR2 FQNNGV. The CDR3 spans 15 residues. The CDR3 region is CASSVARAEYNEQFF. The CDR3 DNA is TGTGCCAGCAGCGTAGCACGAGCGGAGTACAATGAGCAGTTCTTC.

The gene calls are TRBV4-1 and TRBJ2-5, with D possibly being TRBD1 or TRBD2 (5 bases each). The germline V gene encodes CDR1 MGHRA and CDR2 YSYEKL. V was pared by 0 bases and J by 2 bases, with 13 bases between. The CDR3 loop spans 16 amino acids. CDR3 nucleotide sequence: TGCGCCAGCAGCCAAGATCCGTTGGGGGAACAAGAGACCCAGTACTTC. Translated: CASSQDPLGEQETQYF.

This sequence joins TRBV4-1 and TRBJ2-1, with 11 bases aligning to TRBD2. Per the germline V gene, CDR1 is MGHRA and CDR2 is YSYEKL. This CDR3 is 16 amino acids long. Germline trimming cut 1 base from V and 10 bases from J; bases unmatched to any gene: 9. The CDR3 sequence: CASSQGLTSGDREQFF. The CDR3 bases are TGCGCCAGCAGCCAAGGCCTGACTAGCGGGGATAGGGAGCAGTTCTTC.

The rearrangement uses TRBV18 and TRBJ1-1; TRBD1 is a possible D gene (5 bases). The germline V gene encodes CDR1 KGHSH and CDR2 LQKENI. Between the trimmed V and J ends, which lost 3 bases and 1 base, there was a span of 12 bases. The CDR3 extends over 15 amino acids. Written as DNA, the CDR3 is TGTGCCAGCTCACCTGGGAGGGGCCGGAACACTGAAGCTTTCTTT. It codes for CASSPGRGRNTEAFF.

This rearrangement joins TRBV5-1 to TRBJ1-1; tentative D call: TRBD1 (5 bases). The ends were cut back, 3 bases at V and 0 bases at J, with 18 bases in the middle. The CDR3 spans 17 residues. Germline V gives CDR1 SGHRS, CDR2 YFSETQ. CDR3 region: CASSSGSVGGMNTEAFF. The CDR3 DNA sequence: TGCGCCAGCAGCTCCGGGTCGGTTGGGGGGATGAACACTGAAGCTTTCTTT.

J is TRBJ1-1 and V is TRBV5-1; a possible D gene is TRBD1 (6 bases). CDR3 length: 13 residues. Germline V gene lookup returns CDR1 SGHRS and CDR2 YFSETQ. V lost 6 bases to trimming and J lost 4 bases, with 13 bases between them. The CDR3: CASTWGLGTEAFF. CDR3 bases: TGCGCCAGCACCTGGGGGCTAGGCACTGAAGCTTTCTTT.

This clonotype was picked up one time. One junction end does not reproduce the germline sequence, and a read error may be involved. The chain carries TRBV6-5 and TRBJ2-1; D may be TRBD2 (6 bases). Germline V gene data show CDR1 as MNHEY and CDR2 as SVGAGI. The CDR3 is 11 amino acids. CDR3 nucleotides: TGTGCCAGCAGTAACTCCGGGGAGGTGTTCTTC. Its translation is CASSNSGEVFF.

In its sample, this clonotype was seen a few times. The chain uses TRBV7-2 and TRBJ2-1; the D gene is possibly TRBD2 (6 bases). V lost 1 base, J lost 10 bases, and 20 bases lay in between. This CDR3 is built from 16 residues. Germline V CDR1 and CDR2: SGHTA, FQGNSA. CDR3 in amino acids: CASSLGIMRRAEEQFF. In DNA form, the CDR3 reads TGTGCCAGCAGCTTAGGTATTATGAGGAGGGCGGAGGAGCAGTTCTTC.

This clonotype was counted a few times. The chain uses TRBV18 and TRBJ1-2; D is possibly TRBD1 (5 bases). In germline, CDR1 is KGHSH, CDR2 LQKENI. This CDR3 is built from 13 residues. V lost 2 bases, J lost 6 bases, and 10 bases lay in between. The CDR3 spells CASSPEGLNGYTF. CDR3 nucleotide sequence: TGTGCCAGCTCACCAGAGGGGCTGAATGGCTACACCTTC. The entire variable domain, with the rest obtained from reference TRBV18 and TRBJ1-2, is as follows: NAGVMQNPRHLVRRRGQEARLRCSPMKGHSHVYWYRQLPEEGLKFMVYLQKENIIDESGMPKERFSAEFPKEGPSILRIQQVVRGDSAAYFCASSPEGLNGYTFGSGTRLTVV.

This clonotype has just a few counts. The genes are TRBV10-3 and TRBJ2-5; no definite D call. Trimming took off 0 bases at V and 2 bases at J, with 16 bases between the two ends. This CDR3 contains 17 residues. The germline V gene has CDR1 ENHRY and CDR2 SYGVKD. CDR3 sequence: CAISESGSSSTQETQYF. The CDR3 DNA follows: TGTGCCATCAGTGAGTCTGGATCGAGCAGTACGCAAGAGACCCAGTACTTC.

The CDR3: CASSDQTSGNEQFF. The CDR3 coding sequence is TGTGCCAGCAGTGACCAAACTAGCGGCAATGAGCAGTTCTTC. The chain has TRBV6-2 or TRBV6-3 and TRBJ2-1; 8 nucleotides match TRBD2. The germline gives CDR1 MNHEY, CDR2 SVGEGT. V was pared by 5 bases and J by 6 bases, with 6 bases of the junction left unmatched. The CDR3 has 14 amino acids.

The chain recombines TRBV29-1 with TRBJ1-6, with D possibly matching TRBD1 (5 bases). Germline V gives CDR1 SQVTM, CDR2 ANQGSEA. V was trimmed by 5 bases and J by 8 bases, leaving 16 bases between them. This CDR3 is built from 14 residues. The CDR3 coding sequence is TGCAGCGTTTTGTGGGGAGGGACGGATTCACCCCTCCACTTT. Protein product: CSVLWGGTDSPLHF.

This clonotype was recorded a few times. CDR3 protein: CASSQFGQPYEQYF. The DNA for the CDR3 is TGTGCCAGCAGCCAATTCGGACAGCCATACGAGCAGTACTTC. The V call is TRBV14, the J call TRBJ2-7; a possible D gene is TRBD1 (6 bases). V lost 2 bases and J 4 bases, leaving 12 bases between the germline ends. The CDR3 covers 14 residues. Germline values: CDR1 SGHDN, CDR2 FVKESK.

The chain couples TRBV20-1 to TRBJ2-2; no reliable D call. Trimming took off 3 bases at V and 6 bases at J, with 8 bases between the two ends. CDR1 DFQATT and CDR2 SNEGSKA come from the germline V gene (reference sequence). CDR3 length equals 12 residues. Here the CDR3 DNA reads TGCAGTGCTAGTAAGGGTCCCGGGGAGCTGTTTTTT. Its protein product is CSASKGPGELFF.